This T cell receptor beta chain is drawn from a study of CD8+CD57+ T cells in acquired aplastic anemia. Trimming stripped 3 bases from V and 0 bases from J, with 21 bases between. The length of the CDR3 is 18 residues. Patients who underwent sequencing had shown CD8+CD57+ cell expansion by flow cytometry. TCR beta VDJ and CDR3 profiling used genomic DNA as template. TCRdb reprocessed the reads via MiXCR and lists one record per CDR3 protein. The table shows 170,000 or so distinct CDR3 sequences, with less than 65% occurring only once. This clonotype was recorded many times. Sequenced sample: sorted CD4+, CD8+, or CD8+CD57+ T cells (not recorded which) from PBMCs. The chain employs TRBV12-3 or TRBV12-4 and TRBJ2-7, with a weak D call TRBD1 (5 bases). This clonotype originated in a human donor with aplastic anemia. CDR3 coding DNA: TGTGCCAGCAGTTTGTCCGACTTGTGGGGCTTCAGCTCCTACGAGCAGTACTTC. Amino acids: CASSLSDLWGFSSYEQYF.